The TCR beta chain described here comes from a study of beta chain features in type 1 diabetes. Study observations and caveats: Moderate but significant shortening of TCRB CDR3s was recorded in all four CD4+ subsets from Type 1 diabetes patients.

Every bit of the isolated RNA underwent reverse transcription, so sequencing read expressed TCRB transcripts. Average reads for naive, central memory and regulatory T cell samples were some 3.9 million. Measured with immunoSEQ multiplex PCR; TCRdb has only the in-frame clones, and not every one. The table has roughly 220,000 clones, more than 15% seen once. To note about this clone: The antigen remains undetermined.

The germline V gene has CDR1 SGHDT and CDR2 YYEEEE. The CDR3 covers 14 residues. V was clipped by 4 bases and J by 3 bases, with 11 bases between them. The chain is built from TRBV5-6 and TRBJ2-1; possible D gene TRBD2, 6 bases. Sample: naive CD4+ T cells from blood. The receptor was derived from a man between 25 and 39 years old with type 1 diabetes. The CDR3 sequence: CASSLGRFYNEQFF. CDR3 sequence (DNA): TGTGCCAGCAGCCTGGGGAGGTTCTACAATGAGCAGTTCTTC.